The present T cell receptor (beta chain) was sequenced within a study of T cells after posttransplantation cyclophosphamide. Treatment was busulfan-fludarabine conditioning, a marrow graft, and cyclophosphamide on days +3 and +4. Broader study findings: After PTCy, TRB diversity resembled that of CNI/methotrexate controls. Donor-recipient repertoire similarity was low at 1-2 months, rising over year one. Tissue-infiltrating T cells from skin or gut overlapped little with blood T cells.

This CDR3 comprises 15 residues. Looked up from germline, CDR1 is SGDLS and CDR2 is YYNGEE. V lost 3 bases to trimming and J lost 0 bases, with 10 bases between them. Ten or more counts support this clone. The antigen is not known. TCRdb keeps only in-frame clones here, not all; method: immunoSEQ multiplex PCR. Altogether a few thousand clones were found in the sample, and no singletons occur. Specimen: PBMCs, collected 32 days after allogeneic stem cell transplant with posttransplant cyclophosphamide. The V call is TRBV9, the J call TRBJ1-5, with D possibly being TRBD1 (6 bases). The TCR originated in a female patient aged 50-59 years who received an allogeneic stem cell transplant from a related donor, was CMV-positive, and had no GVHD. Some T cells may be provided by the graft donor. The CDR3 sequence is CASSDSGDSNQPQHF. The DNA of the CDR3 is TGTGCCAGCAGCGACTCAGGGGATAGCAATCAGCCCCAGCATTTT.